Listed below are T cell receptor beta chains from one sample, sequenced in a study of blood T cell repertoires in COVID-19. Clones were sequenced by immunoSEQ multiplex PCR, and TCRdb holds only the in-frame ones, with some missing. The table includes about 210,000 clones, 80% detected once. Sequences were obtained from PBMCs or T cells enriched from blood (not recorded which). The receptors here all came from a man under 40 with acute COVID-19. Both conserved end residues are part of each CDR3. Fields, in order: clone size, D gene, V gene, J gene, CDR3 protein, CDR3 DNA. The D gene is left open where the match is weak. Part of the rows lack a size; the others show once, few, many or a class for expanded clones.

clone_size: NA; d_call: NA; v_call: TRBV19; j_call: TRBJ2-7; cdr3_aa: CASSPMTAYEQYF; cdr3_nt: TGTGCCAGTAGCCCAATGACAGCTTACGAGCAGTACTTC
clone_size: NA; d_call: TRBD1; v_call: TRBV19; j_call: TRBJ1-4; cdr3_aa: CASSPGQGTEKLFF; cdr3_nt: TGTGCCAGTAGTCCCGGACAGGGCACGGAAAAACTGTTTTTT
clone_size: NA; d_call: TRBD1; v_call: TRBV6-4; j_call: TRBJ1-6; cdr3_aa: CARISRRDRGHSPLHF; cdr3_nt: TGTGCCAGGATATCAAGGAGGGACAGGGGGCATTCACCCCTCCACTTT
clone_size: NA; d_call: TRBD1; v_call: TRBV5-1; j_call: TRBJ2-7; cdr3_aa: CASSGGQTAYEQYF; cdr3_nt: TGCGCCAGCAGCGGGGGACAGACCGCCTACGAGCAGTACTTC
clone_size: NA; d_call: NA; v_call: TRBV6-1; j_call: TRBJ1-2; cdr3_aa: CASSEQVQSRYGYTF; cdr3_nt: TGTGCCAGCAGTGAGCAAGTACAGAGCCGCTATGGCTACACCTTC
clone_size: NA; d_call: TRBD1; v_call: TRBV5-1; j_call: TRBJ1-1; cdr3_aa: CASSKDRDRTEAFF; cdr3_nt: TGCGCCAGCAGCAAGGACAGGGATCGCACTGAAGCTTTCTTT
clone_size: few; d_call: TRBD1; v_call: TRBV12-3/TRBV12-4; j_call: TRBJ1-1; cdr3_aa: CASSPRQGQAFF; cdr3_nt: TGTGCCAGCAGCCCCCGACAGGGTCAAGCTTTCTTT
clone_size: NA; d_call: TRBD1; v_call: TRBV5-5; j_call: TRBJ1-5; cdr3_aa: CASSLAGTGTVGNQPQHF; cdr3_nt: TGTGCCAGCAGCTTGGCCGGGACAGGGACCGTGGGCAATCAGCCCCAGCATTTT
clone_size: NA; d_call: NA; v_call: TRBV30; j_call: TRBJ1-4; cdr3_aa: CAWSNSAREKLFF; cdr3_nt: TGTGCCTGGAGTAATAGTGCACGTGAAAAACTGTTTTTT
clone_size: NA; d_call: NA; v_call: TRBV18; j_call: TRBJ2-3; cdr3_aa: CASSPYLAGTDTQYF; cdr3_nt: TGTGCCAGCTCACCATATCTGGCAGGCACAGATACGCAGTATTTT
clone_size: NA; d_call: NA; v_call: TRBV6-5; j_call: TRBJ1-3; cdr3_aa: CASSYSRAGNTIYF; cdr3_nt: TGTGCCAGCAGTTACTCGCGAGCTGGAAACACCATATATTTT
clone_size: NA; d_call: NA; v_call: TRBV5-5; j_call: TRBJ2-7; cdr3_aa: CASSLGGSSSYEQYF; cdr3_nt: TGTGCCAGCAGCTTGGGAGGCAGCAGCTCCTACGAGCAGTACTTC
clone_size: NA; d_call: TRBD1; v_call: TRBV9; j_call: TRBJ1-2; cdr3_aa: CASSETRTGFGYTF; cdr3_nt: TGTGCCAGCAGCGAAACCCGGACAGGGTTCGGCTACACCTTC
clone_size: NA; d_call: TRBD1; v_call: TRBV28; j_call: TRBJ2-7; cdr3_aa: CASSFTGGASYEQYF; cdr3_nt: TGTGCCAGCAGTTTTACAGGGGGCGCTTCCTACGAGCAGTACTTC
clone_size: NA; d_call: NA; v_call: TRBV9; j_call: TRBJ1-4; cdr3_aa: CASSPRETRNEKLFF; cdr3_nt: TGTGCCAGCAGCCCGCGGGAAACGAGAAATGAAAAACTGTTTTTT
clone_size: NA; d_call: TRBD1; v_call: TRBV2; j_call: TRBJ1-2; cdr3_aa: CASSLKWTGTSYGYTF; cdr3_nt: TGTGCCAGCAGTCTAAAGTGGACAGGGACAAGCTATGGCTACACCTTC
clone_size: NA; d_call: NA; v_call: TRBV29-1; j_call: TRBJ1-1; cdr3_aa: CSVGGRDTEAFF; cdr3_nt: TGCAGCGTTGGAGGGCGAGACACTGAAGCTTTCTTT
clone_size: NA; d_call: NA; v_call: TRBV5-1; j_call: TRBJ1-2; cdr3_aa: CASSEGERYTF; cdr3_nt: TGCGCCAGCAGCGAGGGGGAACGCTACACCTTC
clone_size: NA; d_call: NA; v_call: TRBV28; j_call: TRBJ1-5; cdr3_aa: CASSLRVRNQPQHF; cdr3_nt: TGTGCCAGCAGTCTCAGGGTGCGCAATCAGCCCCAGCATTTT
clone_size: NA; d_call: NA; v_call: TRBV27; j_call: TRBJ1-2; cdr3_aa: CASSLSGSGYTF; cdr3_nt: TGTGCCAGCAGTTTATCGGGGAGTGGCTACACCTTC
clone_size: few; d_call: NA; v_call: TRBV6-2/TRBV6-3; j_call: TRBJ1-5; cdr3_aa: CASSRTGVLWPQHF; cdr3_nt: TGTGCCAGCAGTCGGACGGGGGTTTTGTGGCCCCAGCATTTT
clone_size: NA; d_call: NA; v_call: TRBV9; j_call: TRBJ1-1; cdr3_aa: CASSVAVTPYTEAFF; cdr3_nt: TGTGCCAGCAGCGTAGCAGTGACACCCTACACTGAAGCTTTCTTT
clone_size: NA; d_call: TRBD1; v_call: TRBV24-1; j_call: TRBJ1-2; cdr3_aa: CATSDSLGRGSGYTF; cdr3_nt: TGTGCCACCAGTGACAGCCTCGGCAGGGGGTCGGGCTACACCTTC